This T cell receptor (beta chain) was sequenced for a study of blood T cell repertoires in COVID-19. Study-wide context: Collection of acute and convalescent COVID-19 samples took place in the United States, Italy and Spain.

Trimming took 0 bases from V and 8 from J; bases not matched to a gene: 6. Per the germline V gene, CDR1 is LNHNV and CDR2 is YYDKDF (reference sequence). The CDR3 spans 15 residues. Some clones are missing from TCRdb's copy, which holds only in-frame ones; the method was immunoSEQ multiplex PCR. Of some 83,000 clones listed, around 72% are singletons. The sequencing input was peripheral blood. The TCR originated in a woman older than 75 with acute or convalescent COVID-19. The chain recombines TRBV15 with TRBJ1-4; 7 bases are a match to TRBD1. CDR3 sequence reads: CATSRELGGGEKLFF. In DNA, the CDR3 is TGTGCCACCAGCAGAGAATTAGGGGGCGGAGAAAAACTGTTTTTT.